This T cell receptor (beta chain) emerged from a study of cytomegalovirus exposure and HLA in healthy donors. Study results and limitations: The study put under 200 TCR beta chains on its list as cytomegalovirus-associated. The authors considered a cluster of highly shared sequence variants likely to be a sequencing artifact.

This clone was seen more than once but under ten times. Its antigen is unknown. This CDR3 contains 13 residues. Germline V gives CDR1 SGHNT, CDR2 YYREEE (reference sequence). Trimming stripped 0 bases from V and 13 bases from J, with 11 bases between. In the PCR, 60 Vbeta and 13 Jbeta primers were used. In the original analysis: In a later analysis, the count reached about 75 million unique TCR beta chains, with roughly 12 million shared. Here immunoSEQ multiplex PCR was the method, and the copy in TCRdb shows in-frame clones only, minus some. The DNA was the basis for D and trimming; V, J and clone size are from that table. Counted here are some 170,000 clones, 75% to 85% occurring once; the ten biggest clones make up roughly 5.2%.

The receptor comes from a woman aged 18-29 years in good health and CMV-seropositive. The chain carries TRBV5-4 and TRBJ1-6, with D tentatively TRBD1 (5 bases). The specimen sequenced was PBMCs. CDR3 DNA sequence: TGTGCCAGCAGCTTGGCCTCCAGGGATCCCCTCCACTTT. This codes for CASSLASRDPLHF.